What follows are 27 T cell receptor beta chains derived from one specimen sequenced in a study of blood T cell repertoires in COVID-19. Profiled with immunoSEQ multiplex PCR; TCRdb holds only in-frame clones, not every one. The sample includes about 75,000 clones, approximately 87% seen only once; the top ten take about 2.7%. The sequenced sample was peripheral blood. These receptors came from a human donor in a cohort sampled during active COVID-19.

Comments on this clone: Sequence at one end of the junction differs from germline and may be a read error. The V and J genes are TRBV13 and TRBJ2-7, with 12 bases matching TRBD2. CDR3 length equals 15 residues. Germline CDR1 is PRHDT and CDR2 is FYEKMQ (reference sequence). The CDR3 region is CASSPGLAGSSEQYF. DNA for the CDR3: TGTGCCAGCAGCCCCGGACTAGCGGGATCCTCCGAGCAGTACTTC. Complete variable domain (other parts from reference TRBV13 and TRBJ2-7): AAGVIQSPRHLIKEKRETATLKCYPIPRHDTVYWYQQGPGQDPQFLISFYEKMQSDKGSIPDRFSAQQFSDYHSELNMSSLELGDSALYFCASSPGLAGSSEQYFGPGTRLTVT.

The chain links TRBV6-2 or TRBV6-3 to TRBJ2-4, with a tentative D call TRBD1 (5 bases). The V gene's germline CDR1 is MNHEY and CDR2 SVGEGT. The V end lost 5 bases, the J end lost 0 bases, and 26 bases lay between the germline ends. The CDR3 runs to 20 residues. The CDR3 sequence is CASSDRRKTTEHKAKNIQYF. CDR3 nucleotides: TGTGCCAGCAGTGACAGAAGGAAAACGACAGAACATAAAGCCAAAAACATTCAGTACTTC.

J is TRBJ2-7 and V is TRBV10-1, with D possibly being TRBD1 (5 bases). The germline V gene encodes CDR1 WNHNN and CDR2 SYGVQD (reference sequence). Trimming took off 0 bases at V and 2 bases at J, with 8 bases between the two ends. The CDR3 spans 14 residues. CDR3 sequence reads: CASSESTGPYEQYF. In DNA form, the CDR3 reads TGCGCCAGCAGTGAGTCTACAGGACCCTACGAGCAGTACTTC.

V is TRBV7-2 and J is TRBJ2-7; the D gene is possibly TRBD1 (6 bases). Trimming took off 5 bases at V and 6 bases at J, with 11 bases between the two ends. Looked up from germline, CDR1 is SGHTA and CDR2 is FQGNSA. This CDR3 has 12 amino acids. The CDR3 coding sequence is TGTGCCAGCAGCACGACAGGAGGCGAGCAGTACTTC. Amino acids: CASSTTGGEQYF. The full variable domain, with the rest looked up from reference TRBV7-2 and TRBJ2-7, is GAGVSQSPSNKVTEKGKDVELRCDPISGHTALYWYRQSLGQGLEFLIYFQGNSAPDKSGLPSDRFSAERTGGSVSTLTIQRTQQEDSAVYLCASSTTGGEQYFGPGTRLTVT.

This clone appeared a single time. The chain recombines TRBV7-8 with TRBJ2-1, with D maybe TRBD1 (5 bases). Trimming removed 10 bases from V and 9 bases from J, with 19 bases in between. CDR1 is SGHVS and CDR2 is FQNEAQ in the germline V gene. This CDR3 is 13 amino acids long. The CDR3 coding sequence is TGTGCCACACTGCCTGGCATGGGGCGTGAGCAGTTCTTC. Encoded protein: CATLPGMGREQFF.

This chain joins TRBV9 and TRBJ2-3, with TRBD2 identical over 7 bases. The CDR3 length is 16 residues. V trimming: 0 bases; J trimming: 2 bases; junction bases outside the gene matches: 6. The germline V gene encodes CDR1 SGDLS and CDR2 YYNGEE. The CDR3 is CASSVVSSGNTDTQYF. The CDR3 DNA reads TGTGCCAGCAGCGTAGTGTCTAGCGGTAACACAGATACGCAGTATTTT.

The chain uses TRBV19 and TRBJ1-5; D might be TRBD1 (5 bases). Trimming stripped 1 base from V and 6 bases from J, with 16 bases between. Germline-derived CDR1 and CDR2 are LNHDA and SQIVND (reference sequence). There are 16 residues in the CDR3. CDR3 DNA: TGTGCCAGTAGTATAGTCGTTGCGGGGGGTGGTCAGCCCCAGCATTTT. It specifies CASSIVVAGGGQPQHF.

V and J are TRBV4-3 and TRBJ1-6; tentatively, D is TRBD1 (5 bases). Germline V gene lookup returns CDR1 LGHNA and CDR2 YSLEER. The ends were cut back, 0 bases at V and 7 bases at J, with 10 bases in the middle. This CDR3 has 15 residues. The CDR3 DNA follows: TGCGCCAGCAGCCAAGAGAAGGGGTTGAATTCACCCCTCCACTTT. Protein product: CASSQEKGLNSPLHF.

The J gene is TRBJ1-2, the V gene TRBV6-5; TRBD1 is a possible D gene (6 bases). CDR1 MNHEY and CDR2 SVGAGI come from the germline V gene. The CDR3 totals 14 residues. The V and J ends lost 7 bases and 0 bases respectively, with 12 bases between them. The CDR3 bases are TGTGCCAGCAAAAGGGGGGGGGCTAACTATGGCTACACCTTC. Protein: CASKRGGANYGYTF.

The rearrangement links TRBV10-1 to TRBJ2-1; 11 positions agree with TRBD2. CDR1 WNHNN and CDR2 SYGVQD come from the germline V gene (reference sequence). J gave up 5 bases and V 9 bases, and 0 bases lay outside the gene matches. This CDR3 spans 12 amino acids. CDR3 nucleotide sequence: TGCGCCAGGACTAGCGGGAACAATGAGCAGTTCTTC. It translates to CARTSGNNEQFF.

The chain links TRBV5-4 to TRBJ2-7; 9 positions match TRBD1. The ends lost 3 bases at V and 1 base at J; junction bases unmatched: 2. The germline gives CDR1 SGHNT, CDR2 YYREEE (reference sequence). The CDR3 is 14 residues long. CDR3 protein: CASSWDRDSYEQYF. As DNA, the CDR3 is TGTGCCAGCAGCTGGGACAGGGATTCCTACGAGCAGTACTTC. Together with reference TRBV5-4 and TRBJ2-7, the CDR3 gives the full variable domain: ETGVTQSPTHLIKTRGQQVTLRCSSQSGHNTVSWYQQALGQGPQFIFQYYREEENGRGNFPPRFSGLQFPNYSSELNVNALELDDSALYLCASSWDRDSYEQYFGPGTRLTVT.

This chain uses TRBV30 with TRBJ1-5; D might be TRBD1 (6 bases). This CDR3 comprises 14 residues. CDR1 GTSNPN and CDR2 SVGIG come from the germline V gene (reference sequence). Trimming pared 2 bases from V and 5 bases from J, leaving 13 bases between. This CDR3 reads CAWSINQGYQPQHF. CDR3 coding DNA: TGTGCCTGGAGTATTAATCAGGGGTATCAGCCCCAGCATTTT.

The chain recombines TRBV24-1 with TRBJ2-3, with 10 bases lining up with TRBD1. Germline V gene lookup returns CDR1 KGHDR and CDR2 SFDVKD. V lost 5 bases, J lost 3 bases, and 4 bases stayed unmatched. The CDR3 is 15 amino acids. CDR3 nucleotide sequence: TGTGCCACCAGTGGTCGACAGGGGGCAACAGATACGCAGTATTTT. Protein: CATSGRQGATDTQYF.

J is TRBJ1-2 and V is TRBV18, with TRBD1 identical over 8 bases. The V gene end was trimmed by 5 bases and the J gene end by 3 bases; junction bases not matched to a gene: 5. The CDR3 is 14 residues long. Germline V gene sequence: CDR1 KGHSH, CDR2 LQKENI. The CDR3, as DNA: TGTGCCAGCTCATCGTCGACAGGGGACTATGGCTACACCTTC. Protein product: CASSSSTGDYGYTF.

The genes are TRBV5-4 and TRBJ2-5, with TRBD2 as a possible D gene (6 bases). Germline assignment: CDR1 SGHNT and CDR2 YYREEE (reference sequence). This CDR3 spans 15 amino acids. Deletions cut 6 bases from V and 5 bases from J, with 20 bases between. CDR3 in DNA: TGTGCCAGCAAAACCATGGGGGGAGGAGGGGAGACCCAGTACTTC. Amino acids: CASKTMGGGGETQYF.

The chain links TRBV28 to TRBJ1-2, with 10 bases lining up with TRBD1. Germline CDR1 MDHEN, CDR2 SYDVKM. The CDR3 extends over 16 amino acids. V shed 6 bases, J shed 4 bases, and the junction held 11 bases outside the gene matches. The CDR3 is CASSSTGTGASYGYTF. CDR3 coding DNA: TGTGCCAGCAGCTCAACCGGGACAGGGGCGAGCTATGGCTACACCTTC.

The chain employs TRBV4-1 and TRBJ2-7; 12 bases match TRBD2. The V segment lost 4 bases and the J segment 0 bases; nucleotides outside the gene matches: 4. The length of the CDR3 is 16 residues. Germline CDR1 MGHRA, CDR2 YSYEKL. The chain's CDR3 is CASSPRTSGASYEQYF. As DNA, the CDR3 is TGCGCCAGCAGCCCGCGGACTAGCGGGGCCTCCTACGAGCAGTACTTC.

V usage is TRBV7-6 and J usage is TRBJ2-6; D might be TRBD1 (7 bases). The germline V and J ends were trimmed by 2 bases and 2 bases, with 19 bases remaining between them. Germline V CDR1 and CDR2: SGHVS, FNYEAQ. This CDR3 has 19 amino acids. CDR3 amino acids: CASSLRPGGTGAGANVLTF. The CDR3 DNA follows: TGTGCCAGCAGCTTAAGGCCAGGGGGGACGGGGGCTGGGGCCAACGTCCTGACTTTC.

The chain has TRBV5-1 and TRBJ1-1, with a weak D call TRBD1 (5 bases). V was clipped by 4 bases and J by 2 bases, with 12 bases between them. Germline CDR1 and CDR2: SGHRS and YFSETQ. The CDR3 length is 14 residues. CDR3 DNA sequence: TGCGCCAGCAGCCCTCAGGGTAAAAACACTGAAGCTTTCTTT. It is translated as CASSPQGKNTEAFF. The full variable domain, rest sourced from reference TRBV5-1 and TRBJ1-1, is KAGVTQTPRYLIKTRGQQVTLSCSPISGHRSVSWYQQTPGQGLQFLFEYFSETQRNKGNFPGRFSGRQFSNSRSEMNVSTLELGDSALYLCASSPQGKNTEAFFGQGTRLTVV.

This clone occurred once. The V and J genes are TRBV7-3 and TRBJ2-2, with 7 nucleotides matching TRBD1. Germline lookup yields CDR1 SGHTA and CDR2 FQGTGA. This CDR3 has 15 residues. V gave up 5 bases and J gave up 9 bases; unmatched junction bases: 12. CDR3 loop: CASSPTGARVRELFF. In DNA, the CDR3 is TGTGCCAGCAGCCCAACAGGGGCCCGGGTCCGGGAGCTGTTTTTT. The full variable domain, its missing parts supplied by reference TRBV7-3 and TRBJ2-2, is GAGVSQTPSNKVTEKGKYVELRCDPISGHTALYWYRQSLGQGPEFLIYFQGTGAADDSGLPNDRFFAVRPEGSVSTLKIQRTERGDSAVYLCASSPTGARVRELFFGEGSRLTVL.

V gene TRBV7-2 combines with J gene TRBJ2-1; D might be TRBD2 (6 bases). This CDR3 spans 13 amino acids. With 1 base removed from V and 9 bases from J, the gap between germline ends came to 10 bases. CDR1 and CDR2 (germline): SGHTA, FQGNSA. CDR3 residues: CASSLEAGGEQFF. CDR3 sequence (DNA): TGTGCCAGCAGCTTAGAGGCCGGGGGTGAGCAGTTCTTC. Supplemented by reference TRBV7-2 and TRBJ2-1, the full variable domain reads GAGVSQSPSNKVTEKGKDVELRCDPISGHTALYWYRQSLGQGLEFLIYFQGNSAPDKSGLPSDRFSAERTGGSVSTLTIQRTQQEDSAVYLCASSLEAGGEQFFGPGTRLTVL.

This clone showed up just a few times. The gene calls are TRBV4-3 and TRBJ2-1, with TRBD1 matching over 11 bases. CDR1 is LGHNA, CDR2 YSLEER, per germline. Losses at the gene ends were 3 bases for V and 6 bases for J; bases not matched to a gene: 7. The CDR3 consists of 16 residues. The CDR3 spells CASSQDTGTGGNEQFF. Written as DNA, the CDR3 is TGCGCCAGCAGCCAGGACACCGGGACAGGGGGCAATGAGCAGTTCTTC.

The chain uses TRBV19 and TRBJ2-5; maybe TRBD1 (5 bases). Germline V lookup: CDR1 LNHDA, CDR2 SQIVND (reference sequence). The V end was cut by 1 base, the J end by 0 bases, with 9 bases between. The CDR3 totals 15 residues. In DNA form, the CDR3 reads TGTGCCAGTAGTATAGGGACACCCTACCAAGAGACCCAGTACTTC. As protein: CASSIGTPYQETQYF.

This clone came up once. The chain has TRBV12-3 or TRBV12-4 and TRBJ1-5; no definite D call. The CDR3 loop spans 12 amino acids. V lost 2 bases and J 4 bases, leaving 3 bases between the germline ends. The CDR3 region has the DNA TGTGCCAGCAGTTTATTAAATCAGCCCCAGCATTTT. Its translation: CASSLLNQPQHF.

The rearrangement joins TRBV5-4 to TRBJ2-3; the match to TRBD2 covers 7 bases. The CDR3 totals 14 residues. Germline values: CDR1 SGHNT, CDR2 YYREEE (reference sequence). The CDR3 bases are TGTGTAGTGAGTGGGGGGGGTCTCACAGATACGCAGTATTTT. Protein: CVVSGGGLTDTQYF.

The rearrangement joins TRBV27 to TRBJ2-7, with 7 bases matching TRBD2. The junction had 9 bases not matched to a gene; V was cut back by 0 bases and J by 4 bases. The CDR3 runs to 16 residues. Germline V gives CDR1 MNHEY, CDR2 SMNVEV (reference sequence). This CDR3 reads CASSLSWREHSYEQYF. For the CDR3, the DNA is TGTGCCAGCAGTTTATCATGGCGGGAGCACTCTTACGAGCAGTACTTC.

The chain uses TRBV19 and TRBJ2-1; 10 bases are shared with TRBD2. V was pared by 0 bases and J by 0 bases, with 5 bases of the junction left unmatched. The CDR3 covers 18 residues. Germline V gene sequence: CDR1 LNHDA, CDR2 SQIVND (reference sequence). The CDR3 DNA is TGTGCCAGTAGTATAGAACTTCCTAGCGGGAGCTCCTACAATGAGCAGTTCTTC. Its protein product is CASSIELPSGSSYNEQFF.